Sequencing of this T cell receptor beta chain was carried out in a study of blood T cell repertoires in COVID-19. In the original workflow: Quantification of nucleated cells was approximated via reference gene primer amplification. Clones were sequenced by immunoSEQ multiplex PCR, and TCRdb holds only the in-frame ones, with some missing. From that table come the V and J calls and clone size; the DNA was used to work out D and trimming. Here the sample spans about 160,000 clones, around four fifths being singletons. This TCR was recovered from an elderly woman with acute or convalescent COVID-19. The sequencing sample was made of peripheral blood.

The CDR3 DNA is TGTGCCAGTAGCGATCTAGCGAAAAGCGAAAATGAGCAGTTCTTC. This codes for CASSDLAKSENEQFF. This rearrangement joins TRBV19 to TRBJ2-1; D perhaps matches TRBD2 (6 bases). Trimming cost V 6 bases and J 7 bases, with 19 bases left between them. The CDR3 has 15 residues. Germline V gives CDR1 LNHDA, CDR2 SQIVND (reference sequence).